These 24 T cell receptor beta chains originate from one sample sequenced in a study of blood T cell repertoires in COVID-19. Repertoires were generated with immunoSEQ multiplex PCR, while TCRdb's copy carries only in-frame clones and drops some. The data show a few hundred thousand clones, approximately 83% seen once. The sample taken for sequencing was PBMCs or T cells enriched from blood (not recorded which). These receptors were obtained from a woman in her 40s with acute COVID-19.

This chain connects TRBV5-4 to TRBJ1-4, with TRBD1 identical over 9 bases. Germline CDR1 SGHNT, CDR2 YYREEE (reference sequence). V was clipped by 3 bases and J by 8 bases; unmatched bases: 5. This CDR3 spans 14 amino acids. The CDR3 region has the DNA TGTGCCAGCAGCTCCGGACAGGGGCAAGAAAAACTGTTTTTT. It translates to CASSSGQGQEKLFF.

In its sample, this clone was seen once. V usage is TRBV12-2 and J usage is TRBJ2-7; TRBD2 was called by the table and not checked on the DNA. TRBV12-2 is a documented pseudogene. The CDR3 sequence is 24 residues long. CDR3 sequence: CASRLVPGVAGGLPPIEAHYEQYF. CDR3 nucleotide sequence: TGTGCAAGTCGCTTAGTCCCTGGTGTAGCGGGAGGGCTGCCACCGATAGAAGCGCACTACGAGCAGTACTTC.

This clone appeared once. Other nucleotide sequences in the sample specify the same CDR3. The chain links TRBV30 to TRBJ1-5; D perhaps matches TRBD1 (6 bases). The CDR3 length is 12 residues. V was cut by 0 bases and J by 6 bases, with 6 bases left in between. Germline V gene data show CDR1 as GTSNPN and CDR2 as SVGIG (reference sequence). CDR3 DNA sequence: TGTGCCTGGAGTGTACAGGGTCAGCCCCAGCATTTT. Translated, it gives CAWSVQGQPQHF.

The chain uses TRBV24-1 and TRBJ2-3; the match to TRBD1 covers 7 bases. With 4 bases clipped from V and 0 bases from J, the junction kept 3 bases outside the gene matches. Germline V gene sequence: CDR1 KGHDR, CDR2 SFDVKD. The CDR3 has 15 amino acids. CDR3 coding DNA: TGTGCCACCAGTGACACACAGGGGAGCACAGATACGCAGTATTTT. Amino acid sequence: CATSDTQGSTDTQYF.

This rearrangement joins TRBV2 to TRBJ2-1; TRBD2 matches 8 bases. Per germline, CDR1 SNHLY and CDR2 FYNNEI. The V gene end was trimmed by 7 bases and the J gene end by 7 bases; junction bases not matched to a gene: 6. This CDR3 has 13 amino acids. The CDR3 region is CASNSGRGNEQFF. In DNA form, the CDR3 reads TGTGCCAGCAACTCCGGGAGGGGGAATGAGCAGTTCTTC.

This clone was detected only a few times. The rearrangement uses TRBV2 and TRBJ1-2; 9 bases are a match to TRBD1. The CDR3 sequence is 13 residues long. V was pared by 5 bases and J by 7 bases, with 5 bases of the junction left unmatched. CDR1 SNHLY and CDR2 FYNNEI come from the germline V gene. The CDR3 spells CASSLTGGRGYTF. Written as DNA, the CDR3 is TGTGCCAGCAGTCTGACAGGGGGTCGTGGCTACACCTTC. Complete variable domain (other parts from reference TRBV2 and TRBJ1-2): EPEVTQTPSHQVTQMGQEVILRCVPISNHLYFYWYRQILGQKVEFLVSFYNNEISEKSEIFDDQFSVERPDGSNFTLKIRSTKLEDSAMYFCASSLTGGRGYTFGSGTRLTVV.

The J gene is TRBJ2-3, the V gene TRBV18; D not resolved. With 0 bases removed from V and 2 bases from J, the gap between germline ends came to 6 bases. Germline lookup yields CDR1 KGHSH and CDR2 LQKENI. There are 14 residues in the CDR3. CDR3 loop: CASSPPDFTDTQYF. Here the CDR3 DNA reads TGTGCCAGCTCACCACCCGACTTCACAGATACGCAGTATTTT.

The rearrangement uses TRBV14 and TRBJ2-7, with TRBD2 matching 11 bases. Germline V gene sequence: CDR1 SGHDN, CDR2 FVKESK. The CDR3 runs to 15 residues. J was trimmed by 0 bases and V by 4 bases; bases with no gene match: 2. The CDR3 loop is CASSPLAGASYEQYF. The CDR3 DNA reads TGTGCCAGCAGCCCACTAGCGGGGGCCTCCTACGAGCAGTACTTC.

This chain connects TRBV2 to TRBJ1-5; 7 bases line up with TRBD1. This CDR3 contains 12 residues. Germline loops: CDR1 SNHLY, CDR2 FYNNEI. V lost 11 bases to trimming and J lost 4 bases; unmatched junction nucleotides: 5. CDR3 sequence: CASGQSNQPQHF. The DNA for the CDR3 is TGTGCCTCGGGACAGAGTAATCAGCCCCAGCATTTT.

This clone was picked up many times. This chain joins TRBV9 and TRBJ2-2; 10 bases are shared with TRBD2. CDR3 length equals 16 residues. Trimming at V came to 0 bases and at J to 6 bases, leaving 5 bases not matched to a gene. CDR1 is SGDLS and CDR2 is YYNGEE in the germline V gene. CDR3 bases: TGTGCCAGCAGCGTAGGGCTAGCGGGAGTTCCCGGGGAGCTGTTTTTT. Translating it yields CASSVGLAGVPGELFF. Complete variable domain (other parts from reference TRBV9 and TRBJ2-2): DSGVTQTPKHLITATGQRVTLRCSPRSGDLSVYWYQQSLDQGLQFLIQYYNGEERAKGNILERFSAQQFPDLHSELNLSSLELGDSALYFCASSVGLAGVPGELFFGEGSRLTVL.

This clone came up once. The V call is TRBV14, the J call TRBJ1-6; TRBD1 matches at 8 bases. This CDR3 is 15 amino acids long. Germline CDR1 SGHDN, CDR2 FVKESK. V shed 4 bases, J shed 5 bases, and the junction held 4 bases outside the gene matches. The CDR3 region is CASSPTGGNNSPLHF. The CDR3 DNA is TGTGCCAGCAGCCCTACAGGGGGAAATAATTCACCCCTCCACTTT.

This clone has just a few counts. This chain uses TRBV18 with TRBJ2-7; 7 bases are a match to TRBD1. The germline CDR1 and CDR2 sequences are KGHSH and LQKENI. This CDR3 has 17 amino acids. V lost 1 base, J lost 0 bases, and 9 bases stayed unmatched. The CDR3 coding sequence is TGTGCCAGCTCACCACAATACAGGGGTGGGAGCTCCTACGAGCAGTACTTC. Protein sequence: CASSPQYRGGSSYEQYF.

This clone was found a few times. The V gene is TRBV5-6, the J gene TRBJ2-6; D is unclear. The V and J ends lost 6 bases and 1 base respectively, with 5 bases between them. Germline V CDR1 and CDR2: SGHDT, YYEEEE. CDR3 length: 13 amino acids. Here the CDR3 reads CASTISGANVLTF. For the CDR3, the DNA is TGTGCCAGCACCATTTCTGGGGCCAACGTCCTGACTTTC.

V is TRBV28 and J is TRBJ1-3; weak D call: TRBD1 (5 bases). The CDR3 covers 17 residues. The V gene's germline CDR1 is MDHEN and CDR2 SYDVKM. V was clipped by 4 bases and J by 3 bases, with 19 bases between them. The chain's CDR3 is CASSSAQGRMFGNTIYF. In DNA, the CDR3 is TGTGCCAGCAGTTCAGCTCAGGGTCGAATGTTTGGAAACACCATATATTTT.

This clone was picked up one time. The sample carries other DNA sequences with the same CDR3. The chain uses TRBV19 and TRBJ1-1, with D tentatively TRBD1 (5 bases). The CDR3 extends over 12 amino acids. The germline V gene encodes CDR1 LNHDA and CDR2 SQIVND (reference sequence). V dropped 6 bases and J dropped 3 bases, with 8 bases sitting between them. CDR3 nucleotide sequence: TGTGCCAGTAGCACAGGATACACTGAAGCTTTCTTT. It translates to CASSTGYTEAFF.

J is TRBJ1-6 and V is TRBV25-1; D gene uncertain. Germline CDR1 MGHDK, CDR2 SYGVNS. The CDR3 is made up of 15 amino acids. Trimming removed 2 bases from V and 2 bases from J, with 7 bases in between. The CDR3 sequence is CASSETSAYNSPLHF. For the CDR3, the DNA is TGTGCCAGCAGTGAAACCTCAGCCTATAATTCACCCCTCCACTTT.

The chain combines TRBV5-6 with TRBJ1-2, with D unclear. The CDR3 extends over 13 amino acids. Trimming cost V 0 bases and J 6 bases, with 9 bases left between them. CDR1 SGHDT and CDR2 YYEEEE come from the germline V gene. This CDR3 is CASSLGPIDGYTF. CDR3 DNA sequence: TGTGCCAGCAGCTTGGGGCCGATCGATGGCTACACCTTC.

On this clone itself: One end of the junction is discordant with germline, which a read error may explain. The CDR3 is CASRFGGRVLF. CDR3 coding DNA: TGTGCCAGCCGTTTCGGCGGGAGGGTGCTCTTC. The chain recombines TRBV25-1 with TRBJ2-1; TRBD2 matches 9 bases. Germline V CDR1 and CDR2: MGHDK, SYGVNS. This CDR3 is 11 amino acids long. The variable domain in full, completed from reference TRBV25-1 and TRBJ2-1, reads EADIYQTPRYLVIGTGKKITLECSQTMGHDKMYWYQQDPGMELHLIHYSYGVNSTEKGDLSSESTVSRIRTEHFPLTLESARPSHTSQYLCASRFGGRVLFGPGTRLTVL.

This clone showed up just once. The genes are TRBV24-1 and TRBJ1-4; 8 bases align to TRBD1. CDR1 and CDR2 (germline): KGHDR, SFDVKD. CDR3 length: 15 residues. The V segment lost 5 bases and the J segment 8 bases; nucleotides outside the gene matches: 9. The CDR3 protein is CATSVLQGDDEKLFF. The DNA for the CDR3 is TGTGCCACCAGTGTATTACAGGGGGACGACGAAAAACTGTTTTTT.

This clone turned up a few times. The rearrangement uses TRBV19 and TRBJ1-2; D not certain. V lost 3 bases and J lost 0, with 8 bases in between. The CDR3 consists of 14 residues. Germline-derived CDR1 and CDR2 are LNHDA and SQIVND (reference sequence). The CDR3 is CASSIEATNYGYTF. The CDR3 region has the DNA TGTGCCAGTAGTATCGAGGCGACTAACTATGGCTACACCTTC. The variable domain in full, with the rest retrieved from reference TRBV19 and TRBJ1-2, is DGGITQSPKYLFRKEGQNVTLSCEQNLNHDAMYWYRQDPGQGLRLIYYSQIVNDFQKGDIAEGYSVSREKKESFPLTVTSAQKNPTAFYLCASSIEATNYGYTFGSGTRLTVV.

The rearrangement links TRBV14 to TRBJ1-2; no clear D gene. CDR1 SGHDN and CDR2 FVKESK come from the germline V gene. Trimming took 4 bases from V and 1 from J, leaving 25 bases between them. CDR3 size: 19 residues. The CDR3 DNA reads as TGTGCCAGCAGCCCGACGGCAATCACAGTTGCATCTTTTAACTATGGCTACACCTTC. Its translation: CASSPTAITVASFNYGYTF.

A note on this clone: This sample includes further DNA sequences coding for the same CDR3. The gene calls are TRBV11-2 and TRBJ2-7; D remains ambiguous. The CDR3 covers 12 residues. V lost 2 bases and J 7 bases, leaving 9 bases between the germline ends. Germline-derived CDR1 and CDR2 are SGHAT and FQNNGV. The CDR3 bases are TGTGCCAGCAGCTTACTTGGGCGAGAGCAGTACTTC. This gives the protein CASSLLGREQYF. Drawing the rest from reference TRBV11-2 and TRBJ2-7, the complete variable domain is EAGVAQSPRYKIIEKRQSVAFWCNPISGHATLYWYQQILGQGPKLLIQFQNNGVVDDSQLPKDRFSAERLKGVDSTLKIQPAKLEDSAVYLCASSLLGREQYFGPGTRLTVT.

The chain joins TRBV9 to TRBJ2-7; 9 nucleotides agree with TRBD1. Per the germline V gene, CDR1 is SGDLS and CDR2 is YYNGEE. V lost 3 bases, J lost 6 bases, and 7 bases stayed unmatched. The CDR3 extends over 14 amino acids. The CDR3 loop is CASSAGQGSGEQYF. The CDR3 DNA follows: TGTGCCAGCAGCGCCGGACAGGGGTCGGGCGAGCAGTACTTC.

This chain links TRBV7-9 with TRBJ2-2; D unresolved. V lost 0 bases, J lost 4 bases, and 6 bases lay in between. The CDR3 is made up of 14 amino acids. The germline V gene has CDR1 SEHNR and CDR2 FQNEAQ (reference sequence). The CDR3 region is CASSLAGITGELFF. CDR3 in DNA: TGTGCCAGCAGCTTAGCGGGCATCACCGGGGAGCTGTTTTTT.